A selection of T cell receptor beta chains follows, all from one sample in a study of tumor-infiltrating lymphocytes in primary liver carcinoma. MiXCR, run by TCRdb on the multiplex PCR reads, gives a single entry per CDR3 protein. The profile shows around 81,000 distinct CDR3 sequences, about 64% of them singletons. Sequenced material: liver tumor tissue from sampling region 4. These receptors were collected from an older woman with primary liver carcinoma and hepatitis B virus infection. The CDR3 runs from the conserved cysteine through the conserved F or W. D genes are given only for firm matches. Size is omitted from some rows. Given values are once, few, many or a class for expanded clones.

j_gene: TRBJ1-1; d_gene: .; abundance: .; v_gene: TRBV6-5; CDR3aa: CASSWGQGASEVFF; CDR3nt: .
j_gene: TRBJ2-3; d_gene: TRBD2; abundance: many; v_gene: TRBV10-3; CDR3aa: CAISDAVRLAGGRRTDTQYF; CDR3nt: TGTGCCATCAGTGATGCTGTCCGACTAGCGGGAGGGCGTCGCACAGATACGCAGTATTTT
j_gene: TRBJ2-7; d_gene: .; abundance: .; v_gene: TRBV6-1; CDR3aa: CASSEAGGSSCEQYF; CDR3nt: TGTGCCAGCAGTGAAGCTGGCGGCAGCTCCTGCGAGCAGTACTTC
j_gene: TRBJ2-1; d_gene: TRBD1; abundance: many; v_gene: TRBV5-6; CDR3aa: CASSPDRIPYNEQFF; CDR3nt: TGTGCCAGCAGCCCGGACAGGATCCCCTACAATGAGCAGTTCTTC
j_gene: TRBJ2-7; d_gene: TRBD1; abundance: .; v_gene: TRBV4-1; CDR3aa: CASSQYLRGQYEQYF; CDR3nt: TGTGCCAGCAGCCAATATCTTAGGGGGCAATACGAGCAGTACTTC
j_gene: TRBJ1-2; d_gene: .; abundance: .; v_gene: TRBV11-2; CDR3aa: CASSLEPIRTLRYGYTF; CDR3nt: TGTGCCAGCAGCTTAGAACCGATCAGGACACTGCGCTATGGCTACACCTTC
j_gene: TRBJ2-3; d_gene: .; abundance: .; v_gene: TRBV14; CDR3aa: CVSSPVMTDTQYF; CDR3nt: TGTGTCAGCAGCCCCGTGATGACAGATACGCAGTATTTT
j_gene: TRBJ1-2; d_gene: TRBD1; abundance: many; v_gene: TRBV28; CDR3aa: CASSSGQGLGGYTF; CDR3nt: TGTGCCAGCAGTTCGGGACAGGGGCTCGGGGGCTACACCTTC
j_gene: TRBJ2-2; d_gene: .; abundance: .; v_gene: TRBV21-1; CDR3aa: CASSKGGGREHRELFF; CDR3nt: TGTGCCAGCAGCAAAGGAGGGGGGCGAGAGCACCGGGAACTGTTTTTT
j_gene: TRBJ1-2; d_gene: .; abundance: .; v_gene: TRBV12-3/TRBV12-4; CDR3aa: CVSSDRGERPTTNVGYTF; CDR3nt: TGTGTCAGCAGCGATAGGGGGGAGCGCCCCACAACTAACGTAGGCTACACCTTC
j_gene: TRBJ2-3; d_gene: .; abundance: .; v_gene: TRBV2; CDR3aa: CASSVHSLSSDTQYF; CDR3nt: TGTGCCAGCAGTGTTCATAGCCTCAGCTCAGATACGCAGTATTTT
j_gene: TRBJ1-1; d_gene: .; abundance: .; v_gene: TRBV6-5; CDR3aa: CVSSYSRGDTEAFF; CDR3nt: TGTGTCAGCAGTTATTCGAGGGGAGACACTGAAGCTTTCTTT
j_gene: TRBJ2-7; d_gene: .; abundance: .; v_gene: TRBV6-6; CDR3aa: CASSMGVWERYF; CDR3nt: TGCGCCAGCAGTATGGGGGTATGGGAGCGGTACTTC
j_gene: TRBJ2-1; d_gene: .; abundance: .; v_gene: TRBV6-5; CDR3aa: CAGSRSGYNEQFF; CDR3nt: TGTGCTGGCAGCCGAAGCGGGTACAATGAGCAGTTCTTC
j_gene: TRBJ2-3; d_gene: TRBD2; abundance: .; v_gene: TRBV11-1; CDR3aa: CASSLWQRAGEPRF; CDR3nt: TGTGCCAGCAGCTTATGGCAACGTGCGGGAGAGCCTCGCTTT
j_gene: TRBJ2-3; d_gene: TRBD2; abundance: .; v_gene: TRBV5-1; CDR3aa: CASATSGGPPDTQYF; CDR3nt: TGTGCCAGTGCTACTAGCGGGGGTCCCCCAGATACGCAGTATTTT
j_gene: TRBJ2-2; d_gene: .; abundance: .; v_gene: TRBV6-2/TRBV6-3; CDR3aa: CSSRLEVGELFF; CDR3nt: TGTTCCAGCCGTTTAGAGGTCGGGGAGCTGTTTTTT
j_gene: TRBJ2-3; d_gene: TRBD2; abundance: .; v_gene: TRBV5-1; CDR3aa: CAGSRTGTSQTQQYF; CDR3nt: TGTGCCGGCAGTCGAACAGGGACTAGCCAGACACAGCAGTATTTT
j_gene: TRBJ2-7; d_gene: .; abundance: .; v_gene: TRBV11-2; CDR3aa: CASSSSRSSYEHYF; CDR3nt: TGTGCCAGCAGCTCCAGCAGGAGCTCCTACGAGCATTACTTC
j_gene: TRBJ2-5; d_gene: TRBD2; abundance: .; v_gene: TRBV5-1; CDR3aa: CASSWEGRGAQETRYF; CDR3nt: TGCGCCAGCAGCTGGGAGGGGCGGGGGGCCCAAGAGACCCGGTACTTC
j_gene: TRBJ1-5; d_gene: TRBD1; abundance: .; v_gene: TRBV12-3/TRBV12-4; CDR3aa: CDSSTGVPPQHF; CDR3nt: TGTGACAGCAGTACAGGGGTTCCACCCCAGCATTTT
j_gene: TRBJ2-3; d_gene: TRBD1; abundance: medium-sized; v_gene: TRBV11-2; CDR3aa: CASSSTRLQGADTQYF; CDR3nt: TGTGCCAGCAGCTCAACCCGGTTACAGGGGGCAGATACGCAGTATTTT
j_gene: TRBJ1-4; d_gene: TRBD1; abundance: .; v_gene: TRBV27; CDR3aa: CASSLRTGVANEKLFF; CDR3nt: TGTGCCAGCAGTCTACGGACAGGCGTCGCAAATGAAAAACTGTTTTTT
j_gene: TRBJ2-5; d_gene: .; abundance: .; v_gene: TRBV20-1; CDR3aa: CSARGRPQETQYF; CDR3nt: TGCAGTGCTAGGGGGCGGCCTCAAGAGACCCAGTACTTC
j_gene: TRBJ1-2; d_gene: TRBD1; abundance: many; v_gene: TRBV7-9; CDR3aa: CASSWGQGPKQGYTF; CDR3nt: TGTGCCAGCAGCTGGGGACAGGGGCCAAAACAAGGCTACACCTTC
j_gene: TRBJ1-1; d_gene: .; abundance: .; v_gene: TRBV19; CDR3aa: CASSVGTGFYRVEAFF; CDR3nt: TGTGCCAGTAGTGTTGGCACAGGCTTTTATCGCGTTGAAGCTTTCTTT
j_gene: TRBJ2-5; d_gene: .; abundance: .; v_gene: TRBV29-1; CDR3aa: CSVEGSTWEGEAQYF; CDR3nt: TGCAGCGTTGAAGGTTCCACATGGGAAGGAGAGGCCCAGTATTTC
j_gene: TRBJ1-5; d_gene: .; abundance: .; v_gene: TRBV6-1; CDR3aa: CAGSWRADQPQHF; CDR3nt: TGTGCCGGCAGTTGGAGAGCGGATCAGCCCCAGCATTTT
j_gene: TRBJ2-1; d_gene: TRBD2; abundance: .; v_gene: TRBV5-5; CDR3aa: CASSTAGTSGTYDGQFF; CDR3nt: TGTGCCAGCAGCACCGCCGGGACTAGCGGGACCTACGATGGGCAGTTCTTC
j_gene: TRBJ2-7; d_gene: TRBD2; abundance: .; v_gene: TRBV4-2; CDR3aa: CVSSLGLAGSYEQYF; CDR3nt: TGTGTCAGCAGCCTAGGACTAGCGGGTTCCTACGAGCAGTACTTC
j_gene: TRBJ2-1; d_gene: .; abundance: few; v_gene: TRBV9; CDR3aa: CASSVEAKNEQFF; CDR3nt: TGTGCCAGCAGCGTAGAGGCCAAGAATGAGCAGTTCTTC
j_gene: TRBJ2-2; d_gene: .; abundance: .; v_gene: TRBV29-1; CDR3aa: CSTQGLVNTGELFF; CDR3nt: TGCAGCACACAGGGACTGGTGAACACAGGGGAACTGTTTTTT
j_gene: TRBJ1-3; d_gene: TRBD1; abundance: .; v_gene: TRBV20-1; CDR3aa: CSAPRLHRGGLGNTIYF; CDR3nt: TGCAGTGCTCCTCGCCTCCACAGGGGAGGCCTTGGAAACACCATATATTTT
j_gene: TRBJ2-4; d_gene: .; abundance: .; v_gene: TRBV11-2; CDR3aa: CASSMAGPKNIRHF; CDR3nt: TGTGCCAGCAGCATGGCGGGACCGAAAAACATTCGGCACTTC
j_gene: TRBJ2-7; d_gene: .; abundance: once; v_gene: TRBV11-1; CDR3aa: CARSPRTAGLREQYF; CDR3nt: TGTGCCAGAAGCCCTCGGACTGCAGGACTACGGGAGCAGTACTTC
j_gene: TRBJ2-2; d_gene: .; abundance: .; v_gene: TRBV4-2; CDR3aa: CASTPTWGRTGELFF; CDR3nt: TGTGCCAGCACCCCGACATGGGGCCGAACCGGGGAGCTGTTTTTT
j_gene: TRBJ2-3; d_gene: .; abundance: many; v_gene: TRBV6-5; CDR3aa: CASAGSSSTDTQYF; CDR3nt: TGTGCCAGCGCTGGGAGTTCAAGCACAGATACGCAGTATTTT
j_gene: TRBJ1-1; d_gene: .; abundance: .; v_gene: TRBV6-1; CDR3aa: CASSEYHGGAEAFF; CDR3nt: TGTGCCAGCAGTGAATACCATGGGGGCGCTGAAGCTTTCTTC
j_gene: TRBJ2-1; d_gene: .; abundance: .; v_gene: TRBV11-2; CDR3aa: CASSMTLGAGENEQFF; CDR3nt: TGTGCCAGCAGCATGACTCTGGGGGCAGGAGAGAATGAGCAGTTCTTC
j_gene: TRBJ1-2; d_gene: .; abundance: .; v_gene: TRBV4-1; CDR3aa: CASSRGIRDGYTF; CDR3nt: TGCGCCAGCAGCCGGGGCATAAGGGATGGCTACACCTTC
j_gene: TRBJ2-3; d_gene: .; abundance: .; v_gene: TRBV29-1; CDR3aa: CSIKLLTGADTQYF; CDR3nt: TGCAGCATTAAGCTGCTAACAGGAGCAGATACGCAGTATTTT
j_gene: TRBJ2-7; d_gene: .; abundance: many; v_gene: TRBV30; CDR3aa: CAWSDYRTEQYF; CDR3nt: TGTGCCTGGAGTGACTACCGGACCGAGCAGTACTTC
j_gene: TRBJ2-3; d_gene: .; abundance: once; v_gene: TRBV5-6; CDR3aa: CASSRRSIIDTQYF; CDR3nt: TGTGCCAGCAGCAGGAGGTCGATTATAGATACGCAGTATTTT
j_gene: TRBJ2-4; d_gene: .; abundance: .; v_gene: TRBV7-8; CDR3aa: CTSSPSRELDKNIQYF; CDR3nt: TGTACCAGCAGCCCCTCTCGGGAATTGGACAAGAACATTCAGTACTTC
j_gene: TRBJ2-1; d_gene: .; abundance: .; v_gene: TRBV7-3; CDR3aa: CASILAFGTKNEQFF; CDR3nt: TGTGCCAGCATCCTGGCCTTCGGGACAAAGAATGAGCAGTTCTTC
j_gene: TRBJ2-1; d_gene: TRBD2; abundance: once; v_gene: TRBV10-1; CDR3aa: CASNGSQRGNNEQFF; CDR3nt: TGCGCCAGCAATGGGTCCCAGCGGGGTAACAATGAGCAATTCTTC